This is a list of T cell receptor beta chains from one sample in a study of CD8 T cells in Susac syndrome. One entry per CDR3 protein, called by TCRdb with MiXCR from the immunoSEQ multiplex PCR reads. The data show some 110,000 distinct CDR3 sequences, with 90% to 95% seen just once and over 0.065% held by the top ten. The sequencing input was CD4+ T cells from PBMCs. The receptors come from a human donor in good health. Each CDR3 is given with its conserved first and last residue. The D gene is left open where the match is weak. The size entry is marked missing in some rows and otherwise reads once, few, many or a size class.

d_call clone_size j_call v_call cdr3_aa cdr3_nt
TRBD2 - TRBJ2-1 TRBV2 CATGTSGDNEQFF TGTGCCACTGGGACTAGCGGCGACAATGAGCAGTTCTTC
- - TRBJ2-3 TRBV10-2 CASSESTGTDTQYF TGCGCCAGCAGTGAGTCGACCGGCACAGATACGCAGTATTTT
TRBD1 - TRBJ1-4 TRBV18 CASSPQGATNEKLFF TGTGCCAGCTCACCTCAGGGGGCAACTAATGAAAAACTGTTTTTT
- - TRBJ2-4 TRBV20-1 CSAVRLQGWGKNIQYF TGCAGTGCTGTTCGCTTACAGGGTTGGGGCAAAAACATTCAGTACTTC
- - TRBJ1-1 TRBV5-1 CASSVDLRNTEAFF TGCGCCAGCAGCGTGGATTTGAGGAACACTGAAGCTTTCTTT
- once TRBJ2-2 TRBV5-1 CASRRDSNGELFF TGCGCCAGCAGGCGGGATAGCAACGGGGAGCTGTTTTTT
- - TRBJ1-1 TRBV7-2 CASSPNPGKNTEAFF TGTGCCAGCAGCCCGAACCCGGGCAAAAACACTGAAGCTTTCTTT
TRBD2 - TRBJ2-7 TRBV12-3/TRBV12-4 CASRVAGVTYEQYF TGTGCCAGCAGAGTAGCGGGAGTGACCTACGAGCAGTACTTC
- - TRBJ1-4 TRBV6-5 CASSYSKGATNEKLFF TGTGCCAGCAGTTACTCGAAAGGAGCAACTAATGAAAAACTGTTTTTT
TRBD1 - TRBJ1-1 TRBV13 CASLPGQGRRNTEAFF TGTGCCAGCTTACCGGGACAGGGGCGTCGGAACACTGAAGCTTTCTTT
- - TRBJ2-3 TRBV25-1 CASSESITDTQYF TGTGCCAGCAGTGAATCCATCACAGATACGCAGTATTTT
TRBD1 few TRBJ2-7 TRBV5-1 CASSLLPGQGGEQYF TGCGCCAGCAGCTTATTACCGGGACAGGGAGGCGAGCAGTACTTC
TRBD1 - TRBJ1-2 TRBV5-1 CASSADTGAIGYTF TGCGCCAGCAGCGCCGATACAGGGGCGATTGGCTACACCTTC
- - TRBJ2-7 TRBV5-1 CASSSDGEQYF TGCGCCAGCAGCTCCGACGGGGAGCAGTACTTC
- - TRBJ2-3 TRBV20-1 CSGRQNTDTQYF TGCAGTGGCCGACAAAACACAGATACGCAGTATTTT
- - TRBJ1-4 TRBV7-2 CASSLSGATNEKLFF TGTGCCAGCAGCTTATCGGGGGCCACTAATGAAAAACTGTTTTTT
- - TRBJ1-5 TRBV2 CASSEGDTYQPQHF TGTGCCAGCAGTGAGGGGGACACCTATCAGCCCCAGCATTTT
- - TRBJ2-6 TRBV2 CASSEFGTRTSTGANVLTF TGTGCCAGCAGTGAATTCGGCACCAGAACTAGCACTGGGGCCAACGTCCTGACTTTC
TRBD1 - TRBJ1-5 TRBV6-2/TRBV6-3 CASSYTDRGSQPQHF TGTGCCAGCAGTTACACGGACAGGGGCAGCCAGCCCCAGCATTTT
- once TRBJ2-6 TRBV20-1 CSARLRPHVLTF TGCAGTGCTAGACTTCGGCCCCACGTCCTGACTTTC
- - TRBJ1-2 TRBV19 CASHKQGGYGYTF TGTGCCAGTCACAAACAGGGAGGTTATGGCTACACCTTC
- - TRBJ2-7 TRBV21-1 CASSASMLRANYEQYF TGTGCCAGCAGCGCCTCTATGCTCAGGGCGAACTACGAGCAGTACTTC
TRBD1 - TRBJ1-1 TRBV2 CASSEWGPGGTEAFF TGTGCCAGCAGTGAATGGGGCCCAGGGGGCACTGAAGCTTTCTTT
- - TRBJ2-2 TRBV14 CASSRITGSPGELFF TGTGCCAGCAGCCGAATAACAGGGTCCCCCGGGGAGCTGTTTTTT
- - TRBJ2-5 TRBV3-1 CASSSPGGWGETQYF TGTGCCAGCAGCTCGCCCGGGGGCTGGGGGGAGACCCAGTACTTC
- once TRBJ1-2 TRBV6-5 CASSYSNLANYGYTF TGTGCCAGCAGTTACTCGAATCTGGCTAACTATGGCTACACCTTC
TRBD1 - TRBJ2-1 TRBV27 CASSWDRGRGEQFF TGTGCCAGCAGTTGGGACAGGGGGCGGGGTGAGCAGTTCTTC
TRBD2 once TRBJ2-7 TRBV25-1 CASSPAGPVYEQYF TGTGCCAGCAGTCCAGCGGGGCCGGTCTACGAGCAGTACTTC
- - TRBJ2-7 TRBV4-3 CASSQEVLGGGWGRSSYEQYF TGCGCCAGCAGCCAAGAGGTCCTCGGTGGCGGGTGGGGGCGATCCTCCTACGAGCAGTACTTC
- - TRBJ1-2 TRBV9 CASSATAYGYTF TGTGCCAGCAGCGCCACAGCTTATGGCTACACCTTC
TRBD1 - TRBJ2-5 TRBV6-2/TRBV6-3 CASSNSDRAETQYF TGTGCCAGCAGTAACTCGGACAGGGCAGAGACCCAGTACTTC